A single sample gave rise to the 32 T cell receptor beta chains below, sequenced in a study of blood T cell repertoires in COVID-19. Assay: immunoSEQ multiplex PCR; the TCRdb copy retains only in-frame clones and omits some. Of about 240,000 clones listed, roughly 80% are singletons. Input material: peripheral blood. The source of these receptors is a woman aged 60-75 years with active or convalescent COVID-19.

CDR3 region: CASSAGYVTTNEKLFF. CDR3 sequence (DNA): TGTGCCAGCAGCGCAGGCTACGTGACAACTAATGAAAAACTGTTTTTT. The rearrangement joins TRBV9 to TRBJ1-4; D remains ambiguous. Germline V gene lookup returns CDR1 SGDLS and CDR2 YYNGEE. The CDR3 has 16 residues. V lost 3 bases and J 0 bases, leaving 12 bases between the germline ends. Using reference TRBV9 and TRBJ1-4 for the parts outside the CDR3, the full variable domain is DSGVTQTPKHLITATGQRVTLRCSPRSGDLSVYWYQQSLDQGLQFLIQYYNGEERAKGNILERFSAQQFPDLHSELNLSSLELGDSALYFCASSAGYVTTNEKLFFGSGTQLSVL.

The chain carries TRBV6-1 and TRBJ2-1; the match to TRBD1 covers 9 bases. Germline V gene lookup returns CDR1 MNHNS and CDR2 SASEGT. The CDR3 consists of 16 residues. The V segment lost 1 base and the J segment 9 bases; nucleotides outside the gene matches: 10. The CDR3 here is CASSEVFDRGGAEQFF. CDR3 DNA: TGTGCCAGCAGTGAAGTTTTCGACAGGGGGGGAGCTGAGCAGTTCTTC.

This clone was counted between two and nine times. The chain links TRBV5-1 to TRBJ1-2; 10 positions agree with TRBD1. CDR3 size: 14 residues. In germline, CDR1 is SGHRS, CDR2 YFSETQ. V lost 4 bases to trimming and J lost 6 bases; unmatched junction nucleotides: 6. The CDR3 region is CASSPGDRGNGYTF. For the CDR3, the DNA is TGCGCCAGCAGCCCAGGGGACAGGGGTAATGGCTACACCTTC.

The chain recombines TRBV12-3 or TRBV12-4 with TRBJ1-2; the D gene is possibly TRBD1 (5 bases). This CDR3 spans 13 amino acids. V dropped 3 bases and J dropped 6 bases, with 11 bases sitting between them. The CDR3 region has the DNA TGTGCCAGCAGTTTCTCCAGGGTGAATGGCTACACCTTC. It yields the protein CASSFSRVNGYTF.

The table lists this clone with a few counts. The CDR3 reads CASSTTGFRETQYF. The CDR3, as DNA: TGTGCCAGTAGTACTACAGGGTTTCGAGAGACCCAGTACTTC. The chain uses TRBV19 and TRBJ2-5; D might be TRBD1 (6 bases). Germline CDR1 reads LNHDA; CDR2 reads SQIVND (reference sequence). The CDR3 is 14 residues long. Trimming stripped 4 bases from V and 4 bases from J, with 13 bases between.

The table lists this clone with a few counts. The chain recombines TRBV5-1 with TRBJ1-3, with 7 bases fitting TRBD1. After removal of 3 bases from V and 6 bases from J, the junction contained 12 bases not matched to a gene. Germline V gene sequence: CDR1 SGHRS, CDR2 YFSETQ. The CDR3 has 16 amino acids. CDR3 sequence (DNA): TGCGCCAGCAGCTACGCCGGAGGGGGCCTCGAAAACACCATATATTTT. This codes for CASSYAGGGLENTIYF.

This chain joins TRBV18 and TRBJ2-3; 8 nucleotides match TRBD2. V lost 2 bases and J lost 2; bases outside the gene matches: 3. CDR3 size: 15 residues. Germline V gives CDR1 KGHSH, CDR2 LQKENI. The CDR3 is CASSPAGGVTDTQYF. The CDR3 nucleotides are TGTGCCAGCTCACCAGCGGGGGGTGTCACAGATACGCAGTATTTT.

The chain has TRBV7-2 and TRBJ1-5, with D perhaps matching TRBD1 (6 bases). CDR3 size: 16 residues. Germline V gene data show CDR1 as SGHTA and CDR2 as FQGNSA. Trimming removed 1 base at V and 4 bases at J, with 14 bases between. CDR3 nucleotide sequence: TGTGCCAGCAGCTTAGTTGCAGGGGCCCAAAATCAGCCCCAGCATTTT. Amino acid sequence: CASSLVAGAQNQPQHF.

V is TRBV6-4 and J is TRBJ1-3, with D possibly TRBD1 on 6 matching bases. CDR3 length: 14 amino acids. Germline V gene data show CDR1 as MRHNA and CDR2 as SNTAGT. Trimming took off 5 bases at V and 0 bases at J, with 8 bases between the two ends. CDR3 loop: CASSQQGSGNTIYF. The CDR3 region has the DNA TGTGCCAGCAGTCAACAGGGCTCTGGAAACACCATATATTTT.

With respect to this clone: The sample holds other DNA sequences that translate to the same CDR3. The chain employs TRBV9 and TRBJ1-1; D might be TRBD1 (5 bases). The CDR3 extends over 18 amino acids. V lost 0 bases, J lost 1 base, and 19 bases lay in between. From germline, CDR1 is SGDLS and CDR2 YYNGEE. CDR3 region: CASSVGRAGGSGNTEAFF. CDR3 nucleotide sequence: TGTGCCAGCAGCGTAGGTCGGGCCGGGGGTTCGGGGAACACTGAAGCTTTCTTT.

The chain couples TRBV5-1 to TRBJ2-7; D ambiguous. The germline V gene has CDR1 SGHRS and CDR2 YFSETQ. The CDR3 runs to 15 residues. Between the trimmed V and J ends, which lost 4 bases and 5 bases, there was a span of 19 bases. CDR3 DNA: TGCGCCAGCAGCCTGTCACCCGGGTCCCGCAACGAGCAGTACTTC. Translation gives CASSLSPGSRNEQYF.

The chain carries TRBV6-5 and TRBJ2-7; D is perhaps TRBD2 (6 bases). This CDR3 region has 14 residues. V dropped 6 bases and J dropped 2 bases, with 14 bases sitting between them. The germline gives CDR1 MNHEY, CDR2 SVGAGI. The CDR3 region has the DNA TGTGCCAGCAGGGCCCCAGGCGGGACCTACGAGCAGTACTTC. Protein sequence: CASRAPGGTYEQYF.

As regards this clone: A much bigger clone sits one base away, suggesting this may be a read error. The V gene is TRBV12-3 or TRBV12-4, the J gene TRBJ1-2, with 9 positions matching TRBD1. V was clipped by 4 bases and J by 8 bases; unmatched bases: 2. The CDR3 has 12 residues. CDR3: CASSWTGVGYTF. The CDR3 DNA reads TGTGCCAGCAGTTGGACAGGGGTCGGCTACACCTTC.

This clone has a count of ten or more. V is TRBV12-5 and J is TRBJ1-5; tentatively, D is TRBD1 (5 bases). This CDR3 has 16 amino acids. CDR1 LGHNT and CDR2 FRNRAP come from the germline V gene. V lost 5 bases to trimming and J lost 4 bases, with 18 bases between them. The CDR3 loop is CASGPEEGPRNQPQHF. CDR3 coding DNA: TGTGCTAGTGGTCCCGAGGAGGGGCCAAGGAATCAGCCCCAGCATTTT.

The rearrangement links TRBV6-6 to TRBJ1-6; possible D gene TRBD1, 5 bases. V was cut by 3 bases and J by 7 bases, with 10 bases left in between. The V gene's germline CDR1 is MNHNY and CDR2 SVGAGI (reference sequence). CDR3 length: 14 amino acids. The CDR3, as DNA: TGTGCCAGCAGTTATACGACAGAGAATTCACCCCTCCACTTT. Amino acid sequence: CASSYTTENSPLHF.

Only one count was recorded for this clone. This chain uses TRBV7-2 with TRBJ2-1; 8 bases are shared with TRBD2. This CDR3 has 17 residues. With V trimmed by 5 bases and J by 4 bases, 13 bases remained unmatched. Germline CDR1 is SGHTA and CDR2 is FQGNSA. CDR3 nucleotide sequence: TGTGCCAGCAGCCCACGTCCGCTAGCGGGTGCTTACAATGAGCAGTTCTTC. Its translation: CASSPRPLAGAYNEQFF.

The chain has TRBV7-9 and TRBJ1-2, with D uncertain. Germline CDR1 SEHNR, CDR2 FQNEAQ (reference sequence). This CDR3 spans 14 amino acids. Trimming stripped 0 bases from V and 0 bases from J, with 5 bases between. The CDR3 spells CASSLARTNYGYTF. CDR3 DNA: TGTGCCAGCAGCTTAGCCAGGACTAACTATGGCTACACCTTC. Combining the CDR3 with reference TRBV7-9 and TRBJ1-2 gives the whole variable domain DTGVSQNPRHKITKRGQNVTFRCDPISEHNRLYWYRQTLGQGPEFLTYFQNEAQLEKSRLLSDRFSAERPKGSFSTLEIQRTEQGDSAMYLCASSLARTNYGYTFGSGTRLTVV.

V usage is TRBV10-3 and J usage is TRBJ1-2, with D unclear. Germline CDR1 is ENHRY and CDR2 is SYGVKD. The CDR3 runs 13 residues. Trimming took off 4 bases at V and 8 bases at J, with 14 bases between the two ends. Here the CDR3 reads CAISVAVTGGYTF. For the CDR3, the DNA is TGTGCCATCAGTGTGGCCGTCACGGGGGGCTACACCTTC.

The chain couples TRBV18 to TRBJ2-1, with 9 bases aligning to TRBD2. The ends lost 3 bases at V and 9 bases at J; junction bases unmatched: 12. The CDR3 consists of 16 residues. Germline values: CDR1 KGHSH, CDR2 LQKENI. CDR3 loop: CASSPRNSGGVGEQFF. The CDR3 coding sequence is TGTGCCAGCTCACCCCGAAATAGCGGGGGCGTGGGTGAGCAGTTCTTC.

The V and J genes are TRBV11-3 and TRBJ2-5, with TRBD2 matching 11 bases. The CDR3 loop spans 17 amino acids. CDR1 and CDR2 (germline): SGHNT, YENEEA. J lost 1 base, V lost 4 bases, and 8 bases had no gene match. CDR3 nucleotides: TGTGCCAGCAGCTCTGGGGCGACTAGCGGGGCCCAAGAGACCCAGTACTTC. The encoded protein is CASSSGATSGAQETQYF. Drawing the rest from reference TRBV11-3 and TRBJ2-5, the complete variable domain is EAGVVQSPRYKIIEKKQPVAFWCNPISGHNTLYWYLQNLGQGPELLIRYENEEAVDDSQLPKDRFSAERLKGVDSTLKIQPAELGDSAVYLCASSSGATSGAQETQYFGPGTRLLVL.

This clone was recorded only once. This chain connects TRBV11-3 to TRBJ2-1; no clear D gene. Germline loops: CDR1 SGHNT, CDR2 YENEEA. The CDR3 is 13 residues long. Trimming removed 2 bases at V and 4 bases at J, with 6 bases between. The chain's CDR3 is CASSLNLYNEQFF. CDR3 nucleotide sequence: TGTGCCAGCAGCTTAAATCTGTACAATGAGCAGTTCTTC.

This chain joins TRBV5-1 and TRBJ1-6; D might be TRBD1 (6 bases). The V end lost 3 bases, the J end lost 7 bases, and 11 bases lay between the germline ends. Germline V gene sequence: CDR1 SGHRS, CDR2 YFSETQ. The CDR3 totals 14 residues. The CDR3 DNA follows: TGCGCCAGCAGCTCGCGGACAGTAAATTCACCCCTCCACTTT. This encodes CASSSRTVNSPLHF.

With respect to this clone: The junction shows a germline mismatch at one end, possibly a read error. The genes are TRBV6-1 and TRBJ1-2; maybe TRBD1 (5 bases). The CDR3 is made up of 14 amino acids. Germline-derived CDR1 and CDR2 are MNHNS and SASEGT. This CDR3 is CASSEDRANYGYTF. CDR3 sequence (DNA): TGTGCCAGCAGCGAAGACAGAGCTAACTATGGCTACACCTTC.

The V and J genes are TRBV7-2 and TRBJ1-1; tentative D call: TRBD1 (5 bases). CDR3 size: 16 residues. Trimming pared 1 base from V and 2 bases from J, leaving 14 bases between. The germline gives CDR1 SGHTA, CDR2 FQGNSA. The CDR3 coding sequence is TGTGCCAGCAGCTTAGGAATGACAGTCGGTAACACTGAAGCTTTCTTT. This gives the protein CASSLGMTVGNTEAFF.

DNA of the CDR3: TGTGCCTGGAGCCCCGGACTAAGGCAGTTCTTC. Its protein is CAWSPGLRQFF. The chain recombines TRBV30 with TRBJ2-1; D is possibly TRBD2 (6 bases). Germline values: CDR1 GTSNPN, CDR2 SVGIG (reference sequence). The CDR3 contains 11 residues. Trimming removed 3 bases at V and 12 bases at J, with 12 bases between.

This clone was counted only a few times. V is TRBV5-6 and J is TRBJ1-3; TRBD1 matches at 7 bases. J lost 3 bases, V lost 4 bases, and 4 bases had no gene match. The germline V gene encodes CDR1 SGHDT and CDR2 YYEEEE. CDR3 length: 14 amino acids. CDR3 bases: TGTGCCAGCAGCGACGGGACAGATGGAAACACCATATATTTT. It is translated as CASSDGTDGNTIYF.

The V and J genes are TRBV7-6 and TRBJ2-2; D is possibly TRBD1 (6 bases). The V gene lost 4 bases and the J gene lost 1 base, with 16 bases spanning the gap. This CDR3 is 17 amino acids long. Germline V gives CDR1 SGHVS, CDR2 FNYEAQ. The CDR3 region is CASSSNTGFGNTGELFF. The CDR3 bases are TGTGCCAGCAGCTCAAACACAGGGTTTGGGAACACCGGGGAGCTGTTTTTT.

This clone showed up just a few times. The chain uses TRBV6-1 and TRBJ1-1, with D possibly being TRBD1 (5 bases). The CDR3 is 15 amino acids. Trimming left V 2 bases short and J 2 bases short, with 12 bases between. Germline lookup yields CDR1 MNHNS and CDR2 SASEGT. CDR3 sequence (DNA): TGTGCCAGCAGTGAATTCAGGGCTGCCAACACTGAAGCTTTCTTT. Translated, it gives CASSEFRAANTEAFF.

The rearrangement uses TRBV6-6 and TRBJ2-2, with D perhaps TRBD1 (5 bases). Germline V CDR1 and CDR2: MNHNY, SVGAGI (reference sequence). V lost 5 bases and J 4 bases, leaving 11 bases between the germline ends. The CDR3 is made up of 14 amino acids. CDR3 DNA sequence: TGTGCCAGCAGTGCCCCAGGGCGCACCGGGGAGCTGTTTTTT. It codes for CASSAPGRTGELFF.

The chain recombines TRBV6-6 with TRBJ2-5; weak D call: TRBD1 (5 bases). Germline V gene lookup returns CDR1 MNHNY and CDR2 SVGAGI (reference sequence). V lost 1 base and J lost 4, with 13 bases in between. The CDR3 has 15 residues. The CDR3 nucleotides are TGTGCCAGCAGTTACTACCGAGAAAGGGGAGAGACCCAGTACTTC. It specifies CASSYYRERGETQYF.

The V call is TRBV3-1 (or the pseudogene TRBV3-2), the J call TRBJ2-6, with D perhaps TRBD1 (5 bases). The CDR3 extends over 15 amino acids. Germline V gene lookup returns CDR1 LGHDT and CDR2 YNNKEL (reference sequence). V gave up 1 base and J gave up 4 bases, with 8 bases separating them. The chain's CDR3 is CASSQGRAGANVLTF. The DNA of the CDR3 is TGTGCCAGCAGCCAAGGCAGGGCCGGGGCCAACGTCCTGACTTTC.

The chain is built from TRBV7-9 and TRBJ2-7; 7 bases align to TRBD1. The germline V gene encodes CDR1 SEHNR and CDR2 FQNEAQ (reference sequence). V dropped 5 bases and J dropped 5; count of bases not matched to a gene: 6. The CDR3 consists of 13 residues. CDR3 loop: CASSPRQGHEQYF. CDR3 in DNA: TGTGCCAGCAGCCCTAGACAGGGACACGAGCAGTACTTC.